This T cell receptor (beta chain) was recorded in a study of blood T cell repertoires in COVID-19. Study as a whole: Some COVID-19 samples were acute and others convalescent; all came from the United States, Italy and Spain. Sample material is recorded as cDNA or gDNA derived from T cells, B-cell-depleted T cells, or PBMCs.

Only in-frame clones appear in the TCRdb table, and some are missing; sequencing was by immunoSEQ multiplex PCR. Here the sample spans roughly 230,000 clones, 65% to 85% being singletons. V trimming: 4 bases; J trimming: 3 bases; junction bases outside the gene matches: 6. The CDR3 has 15 residues. Germline loops: CDR1 MDHEN, CDR2 SYDVKM. The chain combines TRBV28 with TRBJ2-1; 7 nucleotides line up with TRBD2. The material sequenced was peripheral blood. The sequence was obtained from a woman aged 80 or older with acute or convalescent COVID-19. CDR3 DNA: TGTGCCAGCAGTTCGCAGGGCGGGGGCTACAATGAGCAGTTCTTC. Residues: CASSSQGGGYNEQFF.